The rows below give T cell receptor beta chains drawn from one sample of a study of blood T cell repertoires in COVID-19. Method: immunoSEQ multiplex PCR; TCRdb's copy keeps in-frame clones and lacks some. The sample lists a few hundred thousand clones, around 91% occurring once. The sample comprised PBMCs or T cells enriched from blood (not recorded which). These receptors originate from a man younger than 35 who had recovered from COVID-19. Each CDR3 is given with its conserved first and last residue. Fields, in order: V gene, D gene, clone size, J gene, CDR3 DNA, CDR3 protein. D genes are given only for firm matches. Clone size is shown for a subset of rows, as once, few, many or a class of expanded clone.

V: TRBV7-2; D: TRBD2; size: .; J: TRBJ2-3; DNA: TGTGCCAGCAGCTTAGTCGGGACTAGCGTAAATACGCAGTATTTT; CDR3: CASSLVGTSVNTQYF
V: TRBV19; D: .; size: .; J: TRBJ1-1; DNA: TGTGCCAGTAGTATCTCGGCAGGCCGAGCTTTCTTT; CDR3: CASSISAGRAFF
V: TRBV6-1; D: TRBD1; size: once; J: TRBJ1-5; DNA: TGTGCCAGCAGTGCGACGGACAGGGGCCGAAGCAATCAGCCCCAGCATTTT; CDR3: CASSATDRGRSNQPQHF
V: TRBV10-3; D: TRBD1; size: .; J: TRBJ2-1; DNA: TGTGCCATCAGAGGACAGGGGCGGGATGAGCAGTTCTTC; CDR3: CAIRGQGRDEQFF
V: TRBV11-2; D: .; size: .; J: TRBJ2-1; DNA: TGTGCCAGCAGCTTACGGCAGGACTTCTCCTACAATGAGCAGTTCTTC; CDR3: CASSLRQDFSYNEQFF
V: TRBV27; D: TRBD1; size: .; J: TRBJ1-2; DNA: TGTGCCAGCAGTCGGGACAGGGCTTATGGCTACACCTTC; CDR3: CASSRDRAYGYTF
V: TRBV11-2; D: TRBD1; size: few; J: TRBJ2-5; DNA: TGTGCCAGCAGCCCAGAAACAGGGGTCGGAGAGACCCAGTACTTC; CDR3: CASSPETGVGETQYF
V: TRBV12-3/TRBV12-4; D: .; size: once; J: TRBJ1-6; DNA: TGTGCCAGCAGTTTAGGGTCCCGGTCACCCCTCCACTTT; CDR3: CASSLGSRSPLHF
V: TRBV5-6; D: .; size: .; J: TRBJ2-3; DNA: TGTGCCAGCAGCCCACCCGGGTTAACTAGCACAACAGATACGCAGTATTTT; CDR3: CASSPPGLTSTTDTQYF
V: TRBV7-2; D: .; size: .; J: TRBJ1-1; DNA: TGTGCCAGCAGCGCACGGGTCCCCTTTGTGAACACTGAAGCTTTCTTT; CDR3: CASSARVPFVNTEAFF
V: TRBV7-2; D: .; size: once; J: TRBJ2-4; DNA: TGTGCCAGCAGCTTAGACCGGGTCAAAAACATTCAGTACTTC; CDR3: CASSLDRVKNIQYF
V: TRBV30; D: .; size: .; J: TRBJ1-2; DNA: TGTGCCTGGAGAACGCAGGGCTCCTATGGCTACACCTTC; CDR3: CAWRTQGSYGYTF